These T cell receptor beta chains were read from a single sample in a study of T cell clusters in autoimmune cytopenias. TCRdb re-called the multiplex PCR reads and shows each CDR3 protein once, DNA omitted. This sample's table has 4,000 or so distinct CDR3 sequences. The specimen sequenced was peripheral blood. The receptors come from a human donor with an autoimmune cytopenia or autoimmune hepatitis (not recorded which). CDR3s include the opening cysteine and the closing phenylalanine or tryptophan. Each record gives: J gene, V gene, clone size, CDR3 protein. Rows give clone size only sometimes, using once, few, many, or a class for an expanded clone.

TRBJ1-2	TRBV30	-	CAWSVNHLYGYTF
TRBJ2-7	TRBV18	medium-sized	CASSPPGRKYEQYF
TRBJ2-7	TRBV6-1	-	CASTQGSSYEQYF
TRBJ2-7	TRBV27	medium-sized	CASSPSSYEQYF
TRBJ2-5	TRBV4-1	-	CASSQRREGQLETQYF
TRBJ2-1	TRBV30	medium-sized	CAWSVRSGGDEQFF
TRBJ2-1	TRBV6-2/TRBV6-3	medium-sized	CASSYSSGFSSYNEQFF
TRBJ2-1	TRBV5-1	-	CASSYLYNEQFF
TRBJ2-5	TRBV11-2	-	CASSLLLETQYF
TRBJ1-2	TRBV30	-	CAWSTPGRANYGYTF
TRBJ2-2	TRBV10-3	-	CAISPVRGPNTGELFF
TRBJ2-7	TRBV10-3	medium-sized	CAISLGQAYEQYF
TRBJ1-1	TRBV7-2	-	CASSLGRGRNTEAFF
TRBJ2-7	TRBV5-1	medium-sized	CASSSGLASSYEQYF
TRBJ2-3	TRBV12-3/TRBV12-4	medium-sized	CASSPGTDTQYF
TRBJ2-5	TRBV12-3/TRBV12-4	medium-sized	CASSPLTRETQYF
TRBJ1-4	TRBV27	medium-sized	CASSNIDRLLNEKLFF
TRBJ1-2	TRBV7-9	medium-sized	CASSHSGGGYTF
TRBJ2-3	TRBV6-2/TRBV6-3	medium-sized	CASSYVGARADTQYF
TRBJ1-2	TRBV15	medium-sized	CATSRDRGYGYTF
TRBJ1-5	TRBV29-1	medium-sized	CSVEAGFGQPQHF
TRBJ2-1	TRBV5-1	-	CASSNRLAGGGYNEQFF
TRBJ1-5	TRBV12-3/TRBV12-4	-	CASSPSVVRQPQHF
TRBJ2-5	TRBV5-4	-	CASSLVQAAIPYNEQYF
TRBJ2-2	TRBV12-3/TRBV12-4	-	CASSREYTGELFF
TRBJ1-3	TRBV5-5	-	CASSLGNSGNTIYF
TRBJ1-2	TRBV27	-	CASSLSTGPSGGYTF
TRBJ1-1	TRBV5-5	-	CASSYTDSYTEAFF
TRBJ1-1	TRBV29-1	large	CSVEGGVGPSGEAFF